The 12 T cell receptor beta chains below were found in one sample sequenced in a study of blood T cells in healthy people across ages. It was with a sample-barcoded 5' primer and a J-beta primer mix that a second PCR of about 6 to 11 cycles was run. TCRdb processed the 5' RACE reads anew with MiXCR; each CDR3 protein has one entry. The table lists some 1.6 million distinct CDR3 sequences, roughly 30% of them singletons. The material sequenced was blood. The receptor set was obtained from a woman aged 25-40 years in good health.

This clonotype has a count of ten or more. The chain joins TRBV7-6 to TRBJ1-6; maybe TRBD1 (5 bases). Trimming took 0 bases from V and 3 from J, leaving 15 bases between them. The CDR3 totals 18 residues. CDR1 is SGHVS, CDR2 FNYEAQ, per germline. The CDR3 protein is CASSLAAHADSYNSPLHF. The CDR3 coding sequence is TGTGCCAGCAGCTTAGCAGCCCACGCAGACAGCTATAATTCACCCCTCCACTTT.

This clonotype was observed a handful of times. The V and J genes are TRBV4-1 and TRBJ2-1; 10 bases map to TRBD1. CDR3 size: 14 residues. J lost 8 bases, V lost 4 bases, and 5 bases had no gene match. Per the germline V gene, CDR1 is MGHRA and CDR2 is YSYEKL. CDR3: CASSLGTGADEQFF. The CDR3 DNA reads as TGCGCCAGCAGCCTAGGGACAGGGGCGGATGAGCAGTTCTTC.

The rearrangement joins TRBV28 to TRBJ1-2, with TRBD1 matching over 7 bases. The J segment lost 4 bases and the V segment lost 4 bases, leaving 6 bases of the junction unmatched. CDR3 length: 14 amino acids. The germline V gene has CDR1 MDHEN and CDR2 SYDVKM. The CDR3 region has the DNA TGTGCCAGCAGTTCACCGGGACAGCTCTATGGCTACACCTTC. It specifies CASSSPGQLYGYTF.

The chain combines TRBV2 with TRBJ2-3; D gene ambiguous. The CDR3 sequence is 16 residues long. V lost 4 bases and J lost 5, with 19 bases in between. Germline CDR1 is SNHLY and CDR2 is FYNNEI. The DNA for the CDR3 is TGTGCCAGCAGTGGAGCCCACAGATTAGTGAGAGATACGCAGTATTTT. Protein sequence: CASSGAHRLVRDTQYF.

Ten or more counts support this clonotype. This chain uses TRBV10-3 with TRBJ2-1; D might be TRBD1 or TRBD2, each matching 5 bases. Germline CDR1 ENHRY, CDR2 SYGVKD. CDR3 length equals 14 residues. Trimming shortened V by 11 bases and J by 5 bases, and 19 bases separated the two germline ends. The CDR3 sequence: CAGGKAWANNEQFF. The CDR3 DNA follows: TGTGCCGGGGGAAAAGCTTGGGCCAACAATGAGCAGTTCTTC.

The table lists this clonotype with a few counts. The junction departs from the called germline gene at one end, perhaps through a read error. The genes are TRBV7-3 and TRBJ2-1, with TRBD2 matching 10 bases. The germline CDR1 and CDR2 sequences are SGHTA and FQGTGA. The CDR3 spans 13 residues. The CDR3 here is CASSLGLARELFF. The CDR3 nucleotides are TGTGCCAGCAGCTTGGGACTAGCGAGAGAGCTGTTCTTC.

The V gene is TRBV7-2, the J gene TRBJ1-2; D not certain. This CDR3 spans 12 amino acids. Trimming took off 6 bases at V and 5 bases at J, with 10 bases between the two ends. From germline, CDR1 is SGHTA and CDR2 FQGNSA. The CDR3 region has the DNA TGTGCCAGCAGGAAACCGGGTTATGGCTACACCTTC. Its translation is CASRKPGYGYTF. The whole variable domain, filled in from reference TRBV7-2 and TRBJ1-2, reads GAGVSQSPSNKVTEKGKDVELRCDPISGHTALYWYRQSLGQGLEFLIYFQGNSAPDKSGLPSDRFSAERTGGSVSTLTIQRTQQEDSAVYLCASRKPGYGYTFGSGTRLTVV.

CDR3 loop: CASRTGQRGTEAFF. CDR3 sequence (DNA): TGTGCCAGCAGGACCGGGCAGAGGGGAACTGAAGCTTTCTTT. The J gene is TRBJ1-1, the V gene TRBV6-2 or TRBV6-3, with D perhaps TRBD1 (5 bases). The germline gives CDR1 MNHEY, CDR2 SVGEGT. V was clipped by 6 bases and J by 5 bases, with 16 bases between them. The CDR3 runs to 14 residues.

This clonotype was seen at least ten times. The V gene is TRBV29-1, the J gene TRBJ2-3, with unresolved D. Looked up from germline, CDR1 is SQVTM and CDR2 is ANQGSEA. Deletions cut 2 bases from V and 2 bases from J, with 11 bases between. The CDR3 consists of 14 residues. CDR3 residues: CSVEPSDHTDTQYF. The CDR3 nucleotides are TGCAGCGTTGAACCCAGCGATCACACAGATACGCAGTATTTT.

This clonotype has only a few counts. CDR3 coding DNA: TGTGCCAGCCTTCCCCCCACGGACTCGAACACTGAAGCTTTCTTT. This sequence encodes CASLPPTDSNTEAFF. V gene TRBV18 combines with J gene TRBJ1-1; D not resolved. This CDR3 comprises 15 residues. Trimming pared 8 bases from V and 1 base from J, leaving 17 bases between. From germline, CDR1 is KGHSH and CDR2 LQKENI.

The sample holds a few counts of this clonotype. The gene calls are TRBV28 and TRBJ2-7; 8 bases are a match to TRBD2. The germline V gene has CDR1 MDHEN and CDR2 SYDVKM. The CDR3 loop spans 14 amino acids. V shed 8 bases, J shed 4 bases, and the junction held 10 bases outside the gene matches. CDR3 residues: CASGVAGRSYEQYF. The DNA of the CDR3 is TGTGCCAGCGGAGTAGCGGGACGTTCTTACGAGCAGTACTTC. Combining the CDR3 with reference TRBV28 and TRBJ2-7 gives the whole variable domain DVKVTQSSRYLVKRTGEKVFLECVQDMDHENMFWYRQDPGLGLRLIYFSYDVKMKEKGDIPEGYSVSREKKERFSLILESASTNQTSMYLCASGVAGRSYEQYFGPGTRLTVT.

This chain uses TRBV9 with TRBJ1-2; the match to TRBD1 covers 9 bases. CDR1 and CDR2 from the germline V gene are SGDLS and YYNGEE. Germline trimming cut 3 bases from V and 6 bases from J; bases unmatched to any gene: 6. The CDR3 runs 14 residues. The CDR3 nucleotides are TGTGCCAGCAGCGCCAACAGGGGGCCGGATGGCTACACCTTC. Encoded protein: CASSANRGPDGYTF.